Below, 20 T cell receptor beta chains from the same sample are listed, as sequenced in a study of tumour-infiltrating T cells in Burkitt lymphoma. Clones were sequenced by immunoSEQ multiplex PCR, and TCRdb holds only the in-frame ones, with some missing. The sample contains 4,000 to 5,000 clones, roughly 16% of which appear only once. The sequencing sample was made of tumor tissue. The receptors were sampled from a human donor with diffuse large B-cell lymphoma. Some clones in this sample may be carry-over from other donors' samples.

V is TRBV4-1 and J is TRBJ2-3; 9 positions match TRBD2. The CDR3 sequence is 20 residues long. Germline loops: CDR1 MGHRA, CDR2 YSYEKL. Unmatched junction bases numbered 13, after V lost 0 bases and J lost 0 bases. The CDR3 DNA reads TGCGCCAGCAGCCAAGATCTTGGGCTAGCGGGGCGAACTAGCACAGATACGCAGTATTTT. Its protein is CASSQDLGLAGRTSTDTQYF.

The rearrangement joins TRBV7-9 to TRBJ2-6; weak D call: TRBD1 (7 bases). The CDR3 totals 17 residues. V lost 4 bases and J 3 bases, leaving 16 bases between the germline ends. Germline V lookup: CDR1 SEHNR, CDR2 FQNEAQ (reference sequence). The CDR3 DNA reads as TGTGCCAGCAGCTCGACAGGGACTCCAGGTGGGGCCAACGTCCTGACTTTC. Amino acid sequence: CASSSTGTPGGANVLTF.

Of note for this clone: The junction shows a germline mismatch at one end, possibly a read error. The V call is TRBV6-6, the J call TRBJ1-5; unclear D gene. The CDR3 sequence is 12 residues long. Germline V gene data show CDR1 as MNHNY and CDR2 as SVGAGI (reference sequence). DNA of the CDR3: TGTGCCAGCAGCTACTTTGATCAGCCCCAGCATTTT. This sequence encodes CASSYFDQPQHF.

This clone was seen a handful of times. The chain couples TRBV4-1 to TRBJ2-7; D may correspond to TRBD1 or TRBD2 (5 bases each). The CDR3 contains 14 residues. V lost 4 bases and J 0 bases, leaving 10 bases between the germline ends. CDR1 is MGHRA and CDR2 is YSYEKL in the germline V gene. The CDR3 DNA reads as TGCGCCAGCAGCCGGGACGCGAACTCCTACGAGCAGTACTTC. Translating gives CASSRDANSYEQYF.

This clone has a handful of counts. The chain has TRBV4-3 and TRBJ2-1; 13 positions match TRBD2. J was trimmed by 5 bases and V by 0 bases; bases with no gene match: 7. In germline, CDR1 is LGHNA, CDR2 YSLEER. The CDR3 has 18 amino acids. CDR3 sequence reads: CASSQDSTGLAGDNEQFF. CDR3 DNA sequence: TGCGCCAGCAGCCAAGATTCTACCGGACTAGCGGGGGACAATGAGCAGTTCTTC.

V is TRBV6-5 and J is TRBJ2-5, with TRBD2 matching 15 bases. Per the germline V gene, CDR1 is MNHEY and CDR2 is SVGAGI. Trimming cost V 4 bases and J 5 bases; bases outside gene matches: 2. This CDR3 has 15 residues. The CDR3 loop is CASSWTSGRAETQYF. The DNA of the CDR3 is TGTGCCAGCAGTTGGACTAGCGGGAGGGCGGAGACCCAGTACTTC.

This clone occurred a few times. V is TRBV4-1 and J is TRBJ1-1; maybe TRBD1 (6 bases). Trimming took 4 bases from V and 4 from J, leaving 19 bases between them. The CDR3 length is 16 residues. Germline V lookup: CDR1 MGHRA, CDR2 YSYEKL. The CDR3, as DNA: TGCGCCAGCAGCCCCCCCGGGGTAGGGGGAGGCACTGAAGCTTTCTTT. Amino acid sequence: CASSPPGVGGGTEAFF.

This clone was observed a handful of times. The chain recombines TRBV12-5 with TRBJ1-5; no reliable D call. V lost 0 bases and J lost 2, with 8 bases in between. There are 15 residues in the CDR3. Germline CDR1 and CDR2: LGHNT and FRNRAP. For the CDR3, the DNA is TGTGCTAGTGGTTTGGTTAAGGGCGGCAATCAGCCCCAGCATTTT. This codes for CASGLVKGGNQPQHF.

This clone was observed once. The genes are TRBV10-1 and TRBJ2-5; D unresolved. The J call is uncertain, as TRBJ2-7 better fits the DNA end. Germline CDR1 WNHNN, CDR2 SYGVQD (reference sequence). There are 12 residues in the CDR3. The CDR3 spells CASSDSSYEQYF. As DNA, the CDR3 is TGCGCCAGCAGTGATTCGTCCTACGAGCAGTACTTC.

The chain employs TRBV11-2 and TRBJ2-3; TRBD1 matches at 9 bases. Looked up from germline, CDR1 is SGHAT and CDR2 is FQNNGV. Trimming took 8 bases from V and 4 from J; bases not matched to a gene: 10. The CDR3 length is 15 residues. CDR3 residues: CASRPGTGFPDTQYF. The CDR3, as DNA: TGTGCCAGCCGCCCCGGGACAGGGTTTCCAGATACGCAGTATTTT.

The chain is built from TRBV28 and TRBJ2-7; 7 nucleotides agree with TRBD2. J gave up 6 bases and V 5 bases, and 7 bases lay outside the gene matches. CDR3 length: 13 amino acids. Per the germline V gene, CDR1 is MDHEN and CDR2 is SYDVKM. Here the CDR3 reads CASSQSGTIEQYF. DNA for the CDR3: TGTGCCAGCAGTCAATCCGGGACTATCGAGCAGTACTTC.

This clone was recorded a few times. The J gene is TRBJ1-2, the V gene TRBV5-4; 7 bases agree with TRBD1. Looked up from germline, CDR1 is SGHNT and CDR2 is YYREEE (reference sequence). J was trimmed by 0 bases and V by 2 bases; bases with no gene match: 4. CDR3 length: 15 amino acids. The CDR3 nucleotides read TGTGCCAGCAGCTTCGGACAGGCCGCTAACTATGGCTACACCTTC. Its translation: CASSFGQAANYGYTF.

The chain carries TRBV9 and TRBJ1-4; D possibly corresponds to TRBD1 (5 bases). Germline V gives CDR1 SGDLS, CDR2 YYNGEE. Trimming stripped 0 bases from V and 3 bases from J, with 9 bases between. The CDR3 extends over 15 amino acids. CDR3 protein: CASSVDPGPNEKLFF. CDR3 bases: TGTGCCAGCAGCGTAGATCCAGGGCCTAATGAAAAACTGTTTTTT. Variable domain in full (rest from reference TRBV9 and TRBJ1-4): DSGVTQTPKHLITATGQRVTLRCSPRSGDLSVYWYQQSLDQGLQFLIQYYNGEERAKGNILERFSAQQFPDLHSELNLSSLELGDSALYFCASSVDPGPNEKLFFGSGTQLSVL.

The CDR3 coding sequence is TGTGCCAGCAGTTTATTCGGGGACGGGGCCAACGTCCTGACTTTC. Translating gives CASSLFGDGANVLTF. The gene calls are TRBV27 and TRBJ2-6; D is tentatively TRBD1 or TRBD2 (5 bases each). CDR1 and CDR2 from the germline V gene are MNHEY and SMNVEV (reference sequence). Trimming cost V 1 base and J 4 bases, with 8 bases left between them. The CDR3 is 15 amino acids.

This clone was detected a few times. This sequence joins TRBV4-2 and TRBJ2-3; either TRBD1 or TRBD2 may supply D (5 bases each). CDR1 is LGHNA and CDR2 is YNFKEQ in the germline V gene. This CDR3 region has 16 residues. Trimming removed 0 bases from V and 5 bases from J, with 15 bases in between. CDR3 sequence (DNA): TGTGCCAGCAGCCAAGAGGGACGGTACCACAGAGATACGCAGTATTTT. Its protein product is CASSQEGRYHRDTQYF.

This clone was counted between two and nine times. The CDR3, as DNA: TGTGCCAGTAGTATTCTCGGGGGCAGGTTGGGTGAAGCTTTCTTT. This translates into CASSILGGRLGEAFF. V and J are TRBV19 and TRBJ1-1; possible D gene TRBD1, 6 bases. The CDR3 length is 15 residues. Trimming cost V 3 bases and J 7 bases, with 18 bases left between them. Germline CDR1 LNHDA, CDR2 SQIVND (reference sequence).

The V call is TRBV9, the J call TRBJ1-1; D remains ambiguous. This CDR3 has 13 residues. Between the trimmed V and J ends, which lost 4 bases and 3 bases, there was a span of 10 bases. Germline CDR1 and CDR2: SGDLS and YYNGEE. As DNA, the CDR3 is TGTGCCAGCAGCCTCCTGTGCCACACTGAAGCTTTCTTT. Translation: CASSLLCHTEAFF.

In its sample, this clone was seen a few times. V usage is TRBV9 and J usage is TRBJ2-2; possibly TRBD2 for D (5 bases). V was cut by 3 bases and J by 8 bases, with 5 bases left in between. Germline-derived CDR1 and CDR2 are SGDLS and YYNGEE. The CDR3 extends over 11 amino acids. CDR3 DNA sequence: TGTGCCAGCAGCGGGAGGGGGGAGCTGTTTTTT. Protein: CASSGRGELFF.

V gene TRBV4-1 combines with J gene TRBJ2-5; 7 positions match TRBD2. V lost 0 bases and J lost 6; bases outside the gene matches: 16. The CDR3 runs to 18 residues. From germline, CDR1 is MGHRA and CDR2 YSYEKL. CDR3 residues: CASSQDPDGRTRVQTQYF. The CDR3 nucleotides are TGCGCCAGCAGCCAAGATCCCGATGGCAGGACTAGGGTGCAGACCCAGTACTTC.

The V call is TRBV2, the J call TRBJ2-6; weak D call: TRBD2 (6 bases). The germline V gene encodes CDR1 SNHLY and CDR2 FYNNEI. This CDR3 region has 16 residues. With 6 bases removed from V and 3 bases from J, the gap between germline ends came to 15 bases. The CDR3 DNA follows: TGTGCCAGCAGCCCCCCCCTGGGACTTGGGGCCAACGTCCTGACTTTC. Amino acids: CASSPPLGLGANVLTF.